The TCR beta chain described here comes from a study of T cell repertoires in cytomegalovirus infection. Only a few counts were recorded for this clonotype. The antigen is unknown. Findings and limits, study-wide: Clonotypes of TCR beta that were HLA-C-restricted and CMV-specific dominated the ex vivo response. Cumulative frequency (of public TCR beta family members) identified carriers of CMV plus the relevant HLA.

The V gene's germline CDR1 is MDHEN and CDR2 SYDVKM. V lost 6 bases and J lost 5, with 19 bases in between. The CDR3 sequence is 15 residues long. TCRdb fed the reads into MiXCR, producing one record per CDR3 protein. This table has under 200,000 distinct CDR3 sequences, 8% to 10% appearing once. The J gene is TRBJ1-1, the V gene TRBV28, with D perhaps TRBD1 (6 bases). The material sequenced was PBMCs. The clonotype originates from a human donor in good health (CMV status not recorded). Some clones in this sample may be carry-over from other donors' samples. In DNA, the CDR3 is TGTGCCAGCAGCCCCAGAGCACAGGGTGGGACTGAAGCTTTCTTT. This encodes CASSPRAQGGTEAFF.